This T cell receptor (beta chain) was captured in a study of CD8 T cells in Susac syndrome. Notes on the study in general: It was acknowledged by the study that relatively few individuals were included in its TCR sequencing and HLA analysis.

This clonotype was seen only once. The antigen is undetermined. V lost 2 bases and J 6 bases, leaving 5 bases between the germline ends. This CDR3 is built from 12 residues. Germline V gene data show CDR1 as KGHSH and CDR2 as LQKENI. Random hexamers were used to reverse transcribe the RNA input (roughly 0.5 to 1 ug). A multiplex approach, immunoSEQ multiplex PCR, amplified TCR beta CDR3 across 54 Vbeta and 13 Jbeta. TCRdb re-derived calls from the immunoSEQ multiplex PCR reads in MiXCR, one entry per CDR3 protein. Seen here are 51,000 or so distinct CDR3 sequences, roughly 93% observed once, and the top ten hold 0.5% to 0.6%. The T cells that were sequenced for TCR beta were CD8+ and CD4+ cells from blood.

The gene calls are TRBV18 and TRBJ1-3, with no clear D. Sequencing input: CD8+ T cells from PBMCs. The TCR originated in a human donor in good health. CDR3 sequence: CASSPEANTIYF. Written as DNA, the CDR3 is TGTGCCAGCTCACCAGAGGCAAACACCATATATTTT. The whole variable domain, remainder taken from reference TRBV18 and TRBJ1-3, is NAGVMQNPRHLVRRRGQEARLRCSPMKGHSHVYWYRQLPEEGLKFMVYLQKENIIDESGMPKERFSAEFPKEGPSILRIQQVVRGDSAAYFCASSPEANTIYFGEGSWLTVV.